This T cell receptor (beta chain) emerged from a study of shared clonotypes between healthy human individuals. Genomic DNA (from each subset) was split evenly across several immunoSEQ plates. Original data processing: ImmunoSEQ yielded junction-only sequences lacking quality scores, so filtering differed. The repertoire was sequenced with immunoSEQ multiplex PCR; TCRdb's copy has only in-frame clones and lacks some. That table is the source of V, J and clone size, and D and trimming were worked out from the DNA. This sample yields about 490,000 clones, of which 75% to 85% are seen a single time; 10% to 15% belongs to the top ten. General observations from the study: Among donors, the sharing of clonotypes was expected to be influenced by sequencing depth.

Genomic DNA, for the unsorted samples, came from some 100 million PBMCs. This clone was seen a handful of times. The antigen is unknown. The sample carries other DNA sequences with the same CDR3. The germline V and J ends were trimmed by 2 bases and 2 bases, with 8 bases remaining between them. The germline CDR1 and CDR2 sequences are SGHTA and FQGTGA. The CDR3 is 14 amino acids. Sequencing input: PBMCs. The source is a woman aged 40 to 49 in good health. Some clones in this sample may be carry-over from other donors' samples. The J gene is TRBJ2-3, the V gene TRBV7-3; D might be TRBD1 (5 bases). DNA for the CDR3: TGTGCCAGCAGCTTAGGGGCCGCCACAGATACGCAGTATTTT. Amino acids: CASSLGAATDTQYF. The entire variable domain, with the rest obtained from reference TRBV7-3 and TRBJ2-3, is as follows: GAGVSQTPSNKVTEKGKYVELRCDPISGHTALYWYRQSLGQGPEFLIYFQGTGAADDSGLPNDRFFAVRPEGSVSTLKIQRTERGDSAVYLCASSLGAATDTQYFGPGTRLTVL.